The 23 T cell receptor beta chains in this list originate from one sample, sequenced in a study of OX40 agonist ivuxolimab in advanced cancers. Data came from immunoSEQ multiplex PCR; TCRdb stores just in-frame clones and leaves some out. In the table there are more than 50,000 clones, 75% to 90% of which are singletons. The sequencing here drew on CD4+ or CD8+ T cells sorted from blood, taken in a trial of the OX40 agonist ivuxolimab. The receptors derive from an adult with an advanced solid tumor such as melanoma, head and neck, liver or kidney cancer.

The chain has TRBV7-9 and TRBJ2-5; tentatively, D is TRBD1 (5 bases). This CDR3 region has 13 residues. CDR1 is SEHNR and CDR2 is FQNEAQ in the germline V gene (reference sequence). Trimming cost V 4 bases and J 5 bases, with 11 bases left between them. CDR3 bases: TGTGCCAGCAGCTCATATGGGGCGGAGACCCAGTACTTC. Protein sequence: CASSSYGAETQYF.

J is TRBJ1-5 and V is TRBV19, with 8 bases that match TRBD1. This CDR3 comprises 17 residues. Trimming removed 3 bases from V and 3 bases from J; junction bases left unmatched: 10. CDR1 is LNHDA and CDR2 is SQIVND in the germline V gene (reference sequence). DNA for the CDR3: TGTGCCAGTAGTATCGGTGGACAGGGACGGGACAATCAGCCCCAGCATTTT. Translation: CASSIGGQGRDNQPQHF. The full variable domain, completed using reference TRBV19 and TRBJ1-5, is DGGITQSPKYLFRKEGQNVTLSCEQNLNHDAMYWYRQDPGQGLRLIYYSQIVNDFQKGDIAEGYSVSREKKESFPLTVTSAQKNPTAFYLCASSIGGQGRDNQPQHFGDGTRLSIL.

This clone was found a few times. The gene calls are TRBV14 and TRBJ1-1; 8 positions match TRBD1. The CDR3 spans 14 residues. Germline V gives CDR1 SGHDN, CDR2 FVKESK. V lost 3 bases and J lost 4; bases outside the gene matches: 4. CDR3: CASSHSGGGTEAFF. The CDR3, as DNA: TGTGCCAGCAGCCATTCAGGGGGCGGCACTGAAGCTTTCTTT.

The J gene is TRBJ1-1, the V gene TRBV4-1; 8 bases match TRBD1. Germline lookup yields CDR1 MGHRA and CDR2 YSYEKL. This CDR3 comprises 18 residues. J lost 0 bases, V lost 6 bases, and 15 bases had no gene match. The CDR3 DNA reads TGCGCCAGCAGGCCTAAAGACAGGGGTCTCGTTGTGAACACTGAAGCTTTCTTT. Its translation: CASRPKDRGLVVNTEAFF.

The V and J genes are TRBV19 and TRBJ1-2; tentatively, D is TRBD1 (5 bases). Germline assignment: CDR1 LNHDA and CDR2 SQIVND (reference sequence). The CDR3 sequence is 12 residues long. Trimming left V 7 bases short and J 7 bases short, with 13 bases between. In nucleotides, the CDR3 is TGTGCCAGTATCGGGCAGGGTTTTGGCTACACCTTC. Encoded protein: CASIGQGFGYTF. Based on the CDR3 plus reference TRBV19 and TRBJ1-2, the full variable domain is DGGITQSPKYLFRKEGQNVTLSCEQNLNHDAMYWYRQDPGQGLRLIYYSQIVNDFQKGDIAEGYSVSREKKESFPLTVTSAQKNPTAFYLCASIGQGFGYTFGSGTRLTVV.

This clone was detected only once. This chain uses TRBV6-5 with TRBJ1-4; D may be TRBD1 (5 bases). This CDR3 comprises 15 residues. CDR1 and CDR2 from the germline V gene are MNHEY and SVGAGI. V lost 6 bases to trimming and J lost 10 bases, with 21 bases between them. The chain's CDR3 is CASRQDTSPRRKLFF. The CDR3 DNA reads as TGTGCCAGCAGACAGGACACGTCCCCCCGCCGAAAACTGTTTTTT.

The chain links TRBV6-5 to TRBJ1-2, with D possibly being TRBD1 (6 bases). CDR1 is MNHEY and CDR2 is SVGAGI in the germline V gene. Trimming removed 6 bases at V and 6 bases at J, with 14 bases between. The CDR3 loop spans 13 amino acids. DNA of the CDR3: TGTGCCAGCAGGCAAGGGGGTAGCGATGGCTACACCTTC. Protein: CASRQGGSDGYTF.

The J gene is TRBJ1-6, the V gene TRBV4-1; D might be TRBD1 (6 bases). CDR3 size: 17 residues. Germline V CDR1 and CDR2: MGHRA, YSYEKL. The V end lost 0 bases, the J end lost 7 bases, and 16 bases lay between the germline ends. Written as DNA, the CDR3 is TGCGCCAGCAGCCAAGATGCGTCGGGGGCGCAGAATTCACCCCTCCACTTT. Its protein is CASSQDASGAQNSPLHF.

The rearrangement uses TRBV28 and TRBJ2-7; D remains ambiguous. V was cut by 2 bases and J by 4 bases, with 15 bases left in between. The CDR3 is 15 amino acids. Germline values: CDR1 MDHEN, CDR2 SYDVKM. For the CDR3, the DNA is TGTGCCAGCAGTTTAAGAAGGGTCTCCTCATACGAGCAGTACTTC. Amino acids: CASSLRRVSSYEQYF.

The V gene is TRBV14, the J gene TRBJ2-5; the D gene could be TRBD1 or TRBD2 (5 bases each). In germline, CDR1 is SGHDN, CDR2 FVKESK. The CDR3 totals 14 residues. Trimming took off 4 bases at V and 3 bases at J, with 12 bases between the two ends. CDR3 bases: TGTGCCAGCAGCCCGGGACGCCCTGAAGAGACCCAGTACTTC. This sequence encodes CASSPGRPEETQYF.

This clone was counted only a few times. The V gene is TRBV6-6, the J gene TRBJ2-2; D may be TRBD2 (6 bases). V was trimmed by 6 bases and J by 2 bases, leaving 13 bases between them. Germline CDR1 reads MNHNY; CDR2 reads SVGAGI (reference sequence). CDR3 size: 15 residues. DNA for the CDR3: TGTGCCAGCAGAATAGGGACTCTAAACACCGGGGAGCTGTTTTTT. Amino acid sequence: CASRIGTLNTGELFF.

The chain links TRBV2 to TRBJ1-6; no reliable D call. Trimming left V 2 bases short and J 7 bases short, with 9 bases between. The CDR3 contains 14 residues. The germline V gene has CDR1 SNHLY and CDR2 FYNNEI. Written as DNA, the CDR3 is TGTGCCAGCAGTGAAAGGGCCACCAATTCACCCCTCCACTTT. Residues: CASSERATNSPLHF.

The chain carries TRBV18 and TRBJ2-1; TRBD1 might be the D (5 bases). Trimming removed 1 base from V and 4 bases from J, with 11 bases in between. Looked up from germline, CDR1 is KGHSH and CDR2 is LQKENI. The length of the CDR3 is 15 residues. In nucleotides, the CDR3 is TGTGCCAGCTCACCACAAGAGACAGCGTACAATGAGCAGTTCTTC. It codes for CASSPQETAYNEQFF.

The chain recombines TRBV6-1 with TRBJ1-2; possibly TRBD1 for D (6 bases). V was clipped by 1 base and J by 6 bases, with 12 bases between them. Germline-derived CDR1 and CDR2 are MNHNS and SASEGT. The CDR3 sequence is 14 residues long. The CDR3 region has the DNA TGTGCCAGCAGTGAAGTTTCAGGGGAGGATGGCTACACCTTC. Translation gives CASSEVSGEDGYTF.

J is TRBJ1-5 and V is TRBV5-1; D might be TRBD1 (6 bases). V was pared by 4 bases and J by 4 bases, with 12 bases between. The CDR3 runs 14 residues. Germline assignment: CDR1 SGHRS and CDR2 YFSETQ. As DNA, the CDR3 is TGCGCCAGCAGCGTGGACAGCGAAAATCAGCCCCAGCATTTT. Translated, it gives CASSVDSENQPQHF. Drawing the rest from reference TRBV5-1 and TRBJ1-5, the complete variable domain is KAGVTQTPRYLIKTRGQQVTLSCSPISGHRSVSWYQQTPGQGLQFLFEYFSETQRNKGNFPGRFSGRQFSNSRSEMNVSTLELGDSALYLCASSVDSENQPQHFGDGTRLSIL.

The chain carries TRBV28 and TRBJ1-1; D might be TRBD1 (5 bases). The CDR3 contains 14 residues. CDR1 MDHEN and CDR2 SYDVKM come from the germline V gene. V was pared by 1 base and J by 5 bases, with 11 bases between. The CDR3 DNA reads as TGTGCCAGCAGTTTATCGGGGGTATGGACTGAAGCTTTCTTT. Protein sequence: CASSLSGVWTEAFF.

The chain links TRBV6-1 to TRBJ1-6, with a tentative D call TRBD1 (5 bases). Germline V gives CDR1 MNHNS, CDR2 SASEGT. Trimming pared 3 bases from V and 10 bases from J, leaving 10 bases between. This CDR3 region has 13 residues. The CDR3 loop reads CASSEGRVSPLHF. The DNA for the CDR3 is TGTGCCAGCAGTGAGGGCAGGGTCTCACCCCTCCACTTT.

The gene calls are TRBV13 and TRBJ2-2, with 10 nucleotides matching TRBD1. The ends lost 5 bases at V and 4 bases at J; junction bases unmatched: 7. Germline-derived CDR1 and CDR2 are PRHDT and FYEKMQ (reference sequence). The length of the CDR3 is 16 residues. CDR3 sequence: CASSPDRGLSTGELFF. As DNA, the CDR3 is TGTGCCAGCAGCCCCGACAGGGGGCTAAGCACCGGGGAGCTGTTTTTT.

This clone was picked up one time. The chain joins TRBV5-4 to TRBJ1-3; 7 bases line up with TRBD1. The CDR3 runs to 13 residues. V was clipped by 4 bases and J by 8 bases; unmatched bases: 6. Per germline, CDR1 SGHNT and CDR2 YYREEE (reference sequence). The CDR3 reads CASSQNRGDTIYF. CDR3 coding DNA: TGTGCCAGCAGCCAGAACAGGGGAGACACCATATATTTT.

V gene TRBV12-5 combines with J gene TRBJ2-5; D could derive from TRBD1 or TRBD2 (5 bases each). The CDR3 runs to 14 residues. Per germline, CDR1 LGHNT and CDR2 FRNRAP. With 0 bases removed from V and 4 bases from J, the gap between germline ends came to 9 bases. The DNA of the CDR3 is TGTGCTAGTGGTTTGGTTGGGGGAGTAGAGACCCAGTACTTC. Translation: CASGLVGGVETQYF.

J is TRBJ1-1 and V is TRBV29-1; tentatively, D is TRBD1 (6 bases). The germline V gene encodes CDR1 SQVTM and CDR2 ANQGSEA. Trimming stripped 3 bases from V and 5 bases from J, with 16 bases between. There are 14 residues in the CDR3. CDR3 DNA: TGCAGCGTTGACCCTCACGGGGGCAGAACTGAAGCTTTCTTT. It yields the protein CSVDPHGGRTEAFF.

The chain has TRBV19 and TRBJ2-4, with 11 positions matching TRBD2. J gave up 0 bases and V 7 bases, and 14 bases lay outside the gene matches. This CDR3 has 19 residues. Germline V lookup: CDR1 LNHDA, CDR2 SQIVND (reference sequence). CDR3: CASNSRPGTSGLAKNIQYF. CDR3 bases: TGTGCCAGTAATTCCCGTCCCGGGACTAGCGGATTAGCCAAAAACATTCAGTACTTC.

Only a few counts were recorded for this clone. The chain links TRBV18 to TRBJ1-5; D may be TRBD1 (5 bases). Trimming cost V 2 bases and J 5 bases, with 7 bases left between them. From germline, CDR1 is KGHSH and CDR2 LQKENI. The CDR3 length is 13 residues. Written as DNA, the CDR3 is TGTGCCAGCTCACCAGGGGGGGATCAGCCCCAGCATTTT. It encodes CASSPGGDQPQHF.